This T cell receptor (beta chain) was captured by sequencing in a study of T cell clonotyping in hematopoietic cell transplantation. This clone came up once. Its antigen is unknown. Sequencing used immunoSEQ multiplex PCR; TCRdb keeps in-frame clones, though not all of them. This sample has several thousand clones, with roughly 85% found just once. V was shortened by 4 bases and J by 3 bases, with 10 bases between the two germline ends. CDR3 length: 15 amino acids. Germline V CDR1 and CDR2: SGHTA, FQGNSA. Notes on the study in general: Without cell sorting, CD4 versus CD8 contributions remain unresolved. Pathologically expanded recipient clonotypes increased progressively from day 30 to day 180 as diversity fell. At the given depth, recipient repertoires were over 97% de novo clonotypes.

Blood collection times were about day -28 and days 30, 100, 180 posttransplant. The V call is TRBV7-2, the J call TRBJ1-6; D is undetermined. Specimen: peripheral blood mononuclear cells, collected 180 days after allogeneic stem cell transplant. The TCR sequence derives from a female patient aged 45-65 years who had an allogeneic stem cell transplant from a related donor, so the T cells may come from the graft donor. Some clones in this sample may be carry-over from other donors' samples. This CDR3 reads CASSSTVVYNSPLHF. DNA for the CDR3: TGTGCCAGCAGCTCTACAGTAGTCTATAATTCACCCCTCCACTTT.